This T cell receptor beta chain is from a study of CD8 T cells in ankylosing spondylitis. Notes on the study in general: Reportedly, significant enrichment of disease-linked clones occurred in matched ankylosing spondylitis synovial fluid. Past studies reported some motif variants in reactive arthritis synovial fluid and blood. Typical of ankylosing spondylitis blood, it appeared, was a TCR beta motif of 7 or 8 highly homologous variants.

This clonotype has ten or more counts. Its matching antigen is unknown. Quantitative 5'-RACE was performed with molecular barcodes, and it yielded the TCR beta libraries. MiXCR, run by TCRdb on the 5' RACE reads, gives a single entry per CDR3 protein. The table lists about 25,000 distinct CDR3 sequences, 2.5% to 3% of them singletons, with 6.5% to 9.5% in the top ten. The sample comprised blood, either unsorted or a sorted T cell fraction (not recorded which). The TCR comes from a female donor with ankylosing spondylitis or in good health (not recorded which).

The CDR3 bases are TGTGCCAGCAGCGTAGCCCTTCGATTGAGCGACACCGGGGAGCTGTTTTTT. It specifies CASSVALRLSDTGELFF. V gene TRBV9 combines with J gene TRBJ2-2, with D unresolved. This CDR3 has 17 residues. V was trimmed by 0 bases and J by 3 bases, leaving 15 bases between them. In germline, CDR1 is SGDLS, CDR2 YYNGEE.